A selection of T cell receptor beta chains follows, all from one sample in a study of cytomegalovirus exposure and HLA in healthy donors. TCRdb keeps only in-frame clones here, not all; method: immunoSEQ multiplex PCR. The table lists roughly 150,000 clones, roughly 70% of them singletons. The sample taken for sequencing was PBMCs. The receptors stem from a male donor in good health and CMV-seronegative. Each CDR3 is given with its conserved first and last residue. D genes are given only for firm matches. Size tells how often a clone was seen (once, few, many) or the class of an expanded clone, and some rows leave it out.

j_call clone_size v_call d_call cdr3_nt cdr3_aa
TRBJ2-7 few TRBV29-1 - TGCAGCGTTGAGAGAACCCCGGCGGGCCACGAGCAGTACTTC CSVERTPAGHEQYF
TRBJ2-7 - TRBV7-9 TRBD1 TGTGCCAGCAGCCGGGACAGCTCCTACGAGCAGTACTTC CASSRDSSYEQYF
TRBJ1-1 - TRBV30 - TGTGCGTCCCAATCGGGAGGGAGAGGTGAAGCTTTCTTT CASQSGGRGEAFF
TRBJ2-6 few TRBV27 - TGTGCCAGCAGTTCAAGAGCAGGGGCCAACGTCCTGACTTTC CASSSRAGANVLTF
TRBJ1-3 - TRBV4-3 - TGCGCCAGCAGCCAAGATCAGGGCCGAAACACCATATATTTT CASSQDQGRNTIYF
TRBJ1-3 many TRBV4-3 - TGCGCCAGCAGCCAAGGGGGCAGGGAAAACACCATATATTTT CASSQGGRENTIYF
TRBJ2-7 once TRBV9 - TGTGCCAGCAGCGTAGGGGGAGAATACTACGAGCAGTACTTC CASSVGGEYYEQYF
TRBJ2-7 few TRBV19 TRBD2 TGTGCCAGTAGTATTCTGGCTAGCGGTCAAGAGGGCTACGAGCAGTACTTC CASSILASGQEGYEQYF
TRBJ1-3 - TRBV2 - TGTGCCAGCGACGACATTCCCCCTGGAAACACCATATATTTT CASDDIPPGNTIYF
TRBJ2-7 - TRBV7-9 TRBD1 TGTGCCAGCAGCCTGGACAGGGGTAGTTCCGAGCAGTACTTC CASSLDRGSSEQYF
TRBJ1-2 - TRBV15 - TGTGCCACCAGCAGAGATGAAGAGGGCGGCTACACCTTC CATSRDEEGGYTF
TRBJ1-2 - TRBV30 - TGTGCCTGGAGCGCCAGGGGTTCCCAAAGGCAGGGGCCCAACTATGGCTACACCTTC CAWSARGSQRQGPNYGYTF
TRBJ2-7 - TRBV5-1 TRBD1 TGCGCCAGCACCCGGCAGGGACAGGGGCGAGAGTACTTC CASTRQGQGREYF
TRBJ1-5 - TRBV27 - TGTGCCAGCAGTTTACAGGGAACCCAGCCCCAGCATTTT CASSLQGTQPQHF
TRBJ1-2 - TRBV10-3 - TGTGCCATCAGTGATCCAAAGCCGGACAGAGCTAACTATGGCTACACCTTC CAISDPKPDRANYGYTF
TRBJ2-1 - TRBV2 - TGTGCCAGCAGTGAACTAGAGCCCTCCTACAATGAGCAGTTCTTC CASSELEPSYNEQFF
TRBJ1-4 - TRBV5-1 TRBD1 TGCGCCAGCAGCCCGACAGGGGGCAGAAGTGAAAAACTGTTTTTT CASSPTGGRSEKLFF
TRBJ2-5 - TRBV6-5 - TGTGCCAGCGGGAGGGAGACCCAGTACTTC CASGRETQYF
TRBJ2-7 - TRBV2 - TGTGCCAGCAGTGAGAGTACAGGAACCTACGAGCAGTACTTC CASSESTGTYEQYF
TRBJ2-5 - TRBV6-1 - TGTGCCAGCAGTGAACAAAAAACAGTACAAGAGACCCAGTACTTC CASSEQKTVQETQYF
TRBJ1-2 - TRBV30 TRBD1 TGTGCCTGGGATCAGGGGGGTAGTGGCTACACCTTC CAWDQGGSGYTF
TRBJ2-1 - TRBV7-3 - TGTGCCAGCGGTACCCCCGGAGGTGAGCAGTTCTTC CASGTPGGEQFF
TRBJ1-3 - TRBV7-9 TRBD1 TGTGCCAGCAGCCCGGGACAGGGTAGAGGAAACACCATATATTTT CASSPGQGRGNTIYF
TRBJ2-3 - TRBV7-6 TRBD2 TGTGCCAGCATGATGCCGGGCGGGAGGGCCGCTACGCAGTATTTT CASMMPGGRAATQYF
TRBJ2-7 - TRBV6-6 TRBD1 TGTGCCAGCAATCGGGACAGGGATTACGAGCAGTACTTC CASNRDRDYEQYF
TRBJ2-4 - TRBV10-3 - TGTGCCATCAGTGAGTCGGGAGTGGACGGAACCCTGCACTTC CAISESGVDGTLHF
TRBJ1-2 - TRBV18 TRBD1 TGTGCCAGCTCACGAGACTCGCAACTCGGGACAGCAACTCGAAATGGCTACACCTTC CASSRDSQLGTATRNGYTF
TRBJ1-2 - TRBV7-6 - TGTGCCAGCAGCCCCGGCACAGGGTCTGGCTACACCTTC CASSPGTGSGYTF
TRBJ2-1 - TRBV9 - TGTGCCAGCAGCGTAGCTTTGAGGGGGGGCTCGTATGAGCAGTTCTTC CASSVALRGGSYEQFF
TRBJ2-5 - TRBV5-8 TRBD2 TGTGCCAGCAGCCCGCGGGGGGGGGCGAAGACCCAGTACTTC CASSPRGGAKTQYF